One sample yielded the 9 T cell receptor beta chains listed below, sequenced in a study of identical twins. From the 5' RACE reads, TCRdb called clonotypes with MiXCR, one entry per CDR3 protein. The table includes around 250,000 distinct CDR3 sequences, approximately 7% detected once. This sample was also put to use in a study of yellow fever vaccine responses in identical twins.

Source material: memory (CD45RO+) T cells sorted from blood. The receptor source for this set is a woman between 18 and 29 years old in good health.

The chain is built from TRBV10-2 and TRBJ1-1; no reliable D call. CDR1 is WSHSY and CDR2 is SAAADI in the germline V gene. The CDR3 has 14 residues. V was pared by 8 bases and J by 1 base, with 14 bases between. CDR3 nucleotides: TGCGCCAGCGGAAGGGCGGTGGGGAACACTGAAGCTTTCTTT. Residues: CASGRAVGNTEAFF.

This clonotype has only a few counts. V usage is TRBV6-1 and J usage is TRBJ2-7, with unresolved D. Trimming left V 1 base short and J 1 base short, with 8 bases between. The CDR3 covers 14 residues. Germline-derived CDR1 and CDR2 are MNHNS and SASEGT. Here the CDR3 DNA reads TGTGCCAGCAGTGAAGACGCTAGGTCCTACGAGCAGTACTTC. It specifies CASSEDARSYEQYF.

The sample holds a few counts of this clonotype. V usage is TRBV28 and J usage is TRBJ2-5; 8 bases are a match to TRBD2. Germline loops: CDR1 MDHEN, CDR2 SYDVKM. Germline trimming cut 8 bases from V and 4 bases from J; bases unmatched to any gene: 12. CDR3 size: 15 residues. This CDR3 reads CASLESSGRRETQYF. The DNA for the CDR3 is TGTGCCAGCTTAGAGTCTAGCGGGCGGCGAGAGACCCAGTACTTC.

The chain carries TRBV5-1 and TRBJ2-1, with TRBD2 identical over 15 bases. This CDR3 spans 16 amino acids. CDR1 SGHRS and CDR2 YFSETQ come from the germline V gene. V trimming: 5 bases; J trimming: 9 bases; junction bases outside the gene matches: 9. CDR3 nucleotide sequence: TGCGCCAGCAGTCAGGGACTAGCGGGGGGTAGGCTTGAGCAGTTCTTC. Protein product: CASSQGLAGGRLEQFF.

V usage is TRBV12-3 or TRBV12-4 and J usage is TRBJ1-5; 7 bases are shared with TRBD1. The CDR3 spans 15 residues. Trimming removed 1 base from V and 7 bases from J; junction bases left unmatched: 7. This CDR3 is CASSLEGGFGQPQHF. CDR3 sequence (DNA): TGTGCCAGCAGTTTAGAAGGGGGCTTCGGGCAGCCCCAGCATTTT.

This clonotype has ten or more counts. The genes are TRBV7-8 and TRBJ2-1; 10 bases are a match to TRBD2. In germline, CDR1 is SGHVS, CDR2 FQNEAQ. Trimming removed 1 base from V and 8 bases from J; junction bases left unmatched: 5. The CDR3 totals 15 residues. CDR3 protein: CASSLGASGGYEQFF. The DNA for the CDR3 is TGTGCCAGCAGCTTAGGGGCTAGCGGGGGCTATGAGCAGTTCTTC.

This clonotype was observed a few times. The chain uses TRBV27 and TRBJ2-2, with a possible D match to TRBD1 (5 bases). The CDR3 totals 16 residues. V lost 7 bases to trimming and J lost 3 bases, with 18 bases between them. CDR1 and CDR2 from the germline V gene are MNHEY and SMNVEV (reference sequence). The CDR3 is CASNLVQDTDTGELFF. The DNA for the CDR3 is TGTGCCAGCAACTTGGTCCAGGACACCGACACCGGGGAGCTGTTTTTT.

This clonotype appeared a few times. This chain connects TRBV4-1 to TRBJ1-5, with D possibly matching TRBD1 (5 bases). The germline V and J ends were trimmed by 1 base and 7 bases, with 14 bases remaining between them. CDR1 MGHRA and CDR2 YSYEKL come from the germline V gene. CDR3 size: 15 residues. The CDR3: CASSQGQSGSQPQHF. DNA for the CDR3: TGCGCCAGCAGCCAAGGACAGTCCGGAAGCCAGCCCCAGCATTTT.

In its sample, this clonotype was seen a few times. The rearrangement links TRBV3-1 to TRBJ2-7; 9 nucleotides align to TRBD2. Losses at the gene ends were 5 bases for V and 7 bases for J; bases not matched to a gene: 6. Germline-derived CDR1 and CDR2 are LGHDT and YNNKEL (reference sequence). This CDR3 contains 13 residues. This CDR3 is CASSSGLAWEQYF. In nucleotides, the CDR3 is TGTGCCAGCAGCAGCGGACTAGCGTGGGAGCAGTACTTC.